Presented here are 21 T cell receptor beta chains from one specimen sequenced in a study of blood T cell repertoires in COVID-19. The repertoire was sequenced with immunoSEQ multiplex PCR; TCRdb's copy has only in-frame clones and lacks some. The sample lists approximately 330,000 clones, approximately 87% occurring once. Sequencing was performed on peripheral blood. Receptor source: a woman aged 45-59 years with active or convalescent COVID-19.

The chain joins TRBV6-5 to TRBJ1-5, with D possibly matching TRBD1 (6 bases). The CDR3 contains 15 residues. Trimming removed 6 bases from V and 2 bases from J, with 14 bases in between. The germline CDR1 and CDR2 sequences are MNHEY and SVGAGI. In nucleotides, the CDR3 is TGTGCCAGCAGCCCCGTGGCAGGGGGCAATCAGCCCCAGCATTTT. Translating gives CASSPVAGGNQPQHF.

The rearrangement joins TRBV12-3 or TRBV12-4 to TRBJ1-1; a possible D gene is TRBD1 (6 bases). CDR3 size: 13 residues. V lost 6 bases, J lost 6 bases, and 14 bases lay in between. CDR3 DNA sequence: TGTGCCAGCAGAAGCTTGACAGGCGCTGAAGCTTTCTTT. It encodes CASRSLTGAEAFF.

The chain recombines TRBV28 with TRBJ2-1; 11 bases align to TRBD2. In germline, CDR1 is MDHEN, CDR2 SYDVKM. V trimming: 4 bases; J trimming: 4 bases; junction bases outside the gene matches: 9. The CDR3 runs 17 residues. The CDR3 region is CASSSLGTSGPYNEQFF. The CDR3 DNA reads as TGTGCCAGCAGTTCCCTCGGGACTAGCGGTCCATACAATGAGCAGTTCTTC.

The V call is TRBV7-2, the J call TRBJ2-2; weak D call: TRBD2 (6 bases). Trimming removed 2 bases from V and 2 bases from J, with 18 bases in between. Germline V gives CDR1 SGHTA, CDR2 FQGNSA. The length of the CDR3 is 18 residues. In nucleotides, the CDR3 is TGTGCCAGCAGCTTATGGGGCCCCGGGACTGGAAACACCGGGGAGCTGTTTTTT. Protein product: CASSLWGPGTGNTGELFF.

This chain connects TRBV11-2 to TRBJ1-2, with a possible D match to TRBD1 (5 bases). The germline CDR1 and CDR2 sequences are SGHAT and FQNNGV. The CDR3 extends over 15 amino acids. Deletions cut 6 bases from V and 8 bases from J, with 22 bases between. CDR3 protein: CASRKLSGQGGGYTF. The CDR3 bases are TGTGCCAGCAGAAAGCTTAGTGGTCAGGGAGGAGGCTACACCTTC.

The rearrangement uses TRBV9 and TRBJ1-2, with D possibly being TRBD1 (5 bases). The CDR3 has 16 residues. In germline, CDR1 is SGDLS, CDR2 YYNGEE. Trimming pared 1 base from V and 0 bases from J, leaving 13 bases between. The CDR3 protein is CASSVHPREANYGYTF. The CDR3 DNA reads as TGTGCCAGCAGCGTACATCCCAGGGAAGCTAACTATGGCTACACCTTC.

For the CDR3, the DNA is TGCAGTGCTAGTCCTTTGGCGGGATTCTTTACTGGAAACACCATATATTTT. As protein: CSASPLAGFFTGNTIYF. This chain uses TRBV20-1 with TRBJ1-3, with D unresolved. The CDR3 runs 17 residues. Germline V lookup: CDR1 DFQATT, CDR2 SNEGSKA (reference sequence). The V gene lost 3 bases and the J gene lost 2 bases, with 20 bases spanning the gap.

This clone was seen only a few times. The rearrangement links TRBV5-4 to TRBJ1-6; 7 bases align to TRBD1. Germline trimming cut 0 bases from V and 5 bases from J; bases unmatched to any gene: 2. The CDR3 is 15 amino acids. Germline V gives CDR1 SGHNT, CDR2 YYREEE (reference sequence). The CDR3 sequence: CASSLGDRDNSPLHF. DNA of the CDR3: TGTGCCAGCAGCTTGGGGGACAGAGATAATTCACCCCTCCACTTT.

The rearrangement uses TRBV28 and TRBJ2-1; TRBD2 matches at 9 bases. CDR3 length equals 16 residues. J lost 0 bases, V lost 4 bases, and 4 bases had no gene match. Germline V gene data show CDR1 as MDHEN and CDR2 as SYDVKM. CDR3: CASSSRLADSYNEQFF. CDR3 nucleotide sequence: TGTGCCAGCAGTTCCCGACTAGCGGACTCCTACAATGAGCAGTTCTTC. The full variable domain, its missing parts supplied by reference TRBV28 and TRBJ2-1, is DVKVTQSSRYLVKRTGEKVFLECVQDMDHENMFWYRQDPGLGLRLIYFSYDVKMKEKGDIPEGYSVSREKKERFSLILESASTNQTSMYLCASSSRLADSYNEQFFGPGTRLTVL.

This clone came up once. The chain employs TRBV12-3 or TRBV12-4 and TRBJ2-7, with D unclear. The J call is in doubt because the DNA end fits TRBJ2-1 better. The CDR3 sequence is 11 residues long. CDR3 nucleotide sequence: TGTGCCAGCAGTGTACAGTACGAGCAGTTCTTC. Translation: CASSVQYEQFF.

Here the CDR3 DNA reads TGTGCCAGCAGCTTAGGAGGGTCTTTTACTAGCAATTCACCCCTCCACTTT. Translated, it gives CASSLGGSFTSNSPLHF. The chain uses TRBV7-3 and TRBJ1-6; no definite D call. Trimming pared 2 bases from V and 7 bases from J, leaving 18 bases between. CDR1 and CDR2 from the germline V gene are SGHTA and FQGTGA. CDR3 length equals 17 residues.

The V and J genes are TRBV6-6 and TRBJ1-1; D is unresolved. V gave up 0 bases and J gave up 8 bases, with 7 bases separating them. The CDR3 has 12 amino acids. Germline CDR1 and CDR2: MNHNY and SVGAGI (reference sequence). The CDR3 loop reads CASSYSTGEAFF. DNA of the CDR3: TGTGCCAGCAGTTACTCGACCGGGGAAGCTTTCTTT.

This rearrangement joins TRBV5-1 to TRBJ1-4; tentatively, D is TRBD1 (5 bases). Germline loops: CDR1 SGHRS, CDR2 YFSETQ. The CDR3 sequence is 14 residues long. V lost 6 bases and J 3 bases, leaving 12 bases between the germline ends. The CDR3, as DNA: TGCGCCAGCACCGGGGGGAGGGCTAATGAAAAACTGTTTTTT. It yields the protein CASTGGRANEKLFF.

The CDR3: CASSRDRGGSYEQYF. The CDR3 DNA reads as TGCGCCAGCAGCCGGGACAGGGGAGGTTCCTACGAGCAGTACTTC. The chain links TRBV4-3 to TRBJ2-7; 10 bases line up with TRBD1. CDR3 size: 15 residues. With V trimmed by 4 bases and J by 1 base, 4 bases remained unmatched. Looked up from germline, CDR1 is LGHNA and CDR2 is YSLEER.

Points on this clone: Other DNA sequences within the sample encode an identical CDR3. This rearrangement joins TRBV2 to TRBJ2-3, with 7 bases lining up with TRBD2. CDR1 and CDR2 from the germline V gene are SNHLY and FYNNEI. This CDR3 contains 14 residues. J gave up 2 bases and V 6 bases, and 5 bases lay outside the gene matches. CDR3 nucleotide sequence: TGTGCCAGCAGATCCGGGACTAACACAGATACGCAGTATTTT. This gives the protein CASRSGTNTDTQYF. Based on the CDR3 plus reference TRBV2 and TRBJ2-3, the full variable domain is EPEVTQTPSHQVTQMGQEVILRCVPISNHLYFYWYRQILGQKVEFLVSFYNNEISEKSEIFDDQFSVERPDGSNFTLKIRSTKLEDSAMYFCASRSGTNTDTQYFGPGTRLTVL.

This clone was detected a few times. The rearrangement uses TRBV7-9 and TRBJ2-5; a weak D match, TRBD1 (5 bases). V was pared by 5 bases and J by 5 bases, with 9 bases between. This CDR3 region has 12 residues. In germline, CDR1 is SEHNR, CDR2 FQNEAQ (reference sequence). The CDR3 spells CASSPNRETQYF. As DNA, the CDR3 is TGTGCCAGCAGCCCAAACAGGGAGACCCAGTACTTC.

The rearrangement uses TRBV14 and TRBJ2-6; 10 bases line up with TRBD2. J gave up 2 bases and V 4 bases, and 11 bases lay outside the gene matches. The CDR3 is made up of 19 amino acids. Per the germline V gene, CDR1 is SGHDN and CDR2 is FVKESK. CDR3 sequence (DNA): TGTGCCAGCAGCCTTATAGCGGGGGGTGGACTGACTGGGGCCAACGTCCTGACTTTC. The encoded protein is CASSLIAGGGLTGANVLTF.

The chain has TRBV6-2 or TRBV6-3 and TRBJ1-1; 11 positions match TRBD1. Losses at the gene ends were 0 bases for V and 4 bases for J; bases not matched to a gene: 7. There are 17 residues in the CDR3. The germline CDR1 and CDR2 sequences are MNHEY and SVGEGT. The CDR3 loop is CASSYSGQGARSTEAFF. The CDR3, as DNA: TGTGCCAGCAGTTACTCCGGACAGGGGGCAAGGAGCACTGAAGCTTTCTTT.

The chain has TRBV15 and TRBJ2-1; no definite D call. Trimming stripped 1 base from V and 8 bases from J, with 15 bases between. The germline gives CDR1 LNHNV, CDR2 YYDKDF (reference sequence). The CDR3 is made up of 15 amino acids. DNA of the CDR3: TGTGCCACCAGCAGAGGTTACATCTTCCCCGATGAGCAGTTCTTC. This encodes CATSRGYIFPDEQFF.

The rearrangement joins TRBV6-5 to TRBJ2-3; TRBD1 matches 9 bases. CDR1 is MNHEY and CDR2 is SVGAGI in the germline V gene. V dropped 2 bases and J dropped 5; count of bases not matched to a gene: 2. The CDR3 has 14 amino acids. The CDR3 region has the DNA TGTGCCAGCAGTTACGGGGACAGGGAAGATACGCAGTATTTT. Protein product: CASSYGDREDTQYF.

This chain connects TRBV7-6 to TRBJ2-6; 7 bases map to TRBD2. The CDR3 consists of 17 residues. J gave up 10 bases and V 0 bases, and 12 bases lay outside the gene matches. The germline gives CDR1 SGHVS, CDR2 FNYEAQ. The CDR3 DNA reads as TGTGCCAGCAGCTTAGCGAACGGTCCGGGACTAAAGAACGTCCTGACTTTC. Residues: CASSLANGPGLKNVLTF.